Below, 15 T cell receptor beta chains from the same sample are listed, as sequenced in a study of T cells in Graves' hyperthyroidism and ophthalmopathy. Researchers amplified the TCR beta CDR3 regions from RNA transcripts. First-round RT-PCR with HTBI primers amplified the TCR CDR3 region. TCRdb used MiXCR to reprocess the multiplex PCR reads, holding one entry per CDR3 protein. Counted here are 540,000 or so distinct CDR3 sequences, around 46% occurring once; the ten biggest clones make up roughly 19%. The source material was peripheral blood or thyroid tissue (not recorded which). Receptor source: an adult woman with Graves' disease, either hyperthyroidism or ophthalmopathy (not recorded which).

This clonotype was observed a handful of times. The V call is TRBV19, the J call TRBJ1-2; D is undetermined. The CDR3 loop spans 14 amino acids. Germline lookup yields CDR1 LNHDA and CDR2 SQIVND (reference sequence). Between the trimmed V and J ends, which lost 10 bases and 4 bases, there was a span of 19 bases. CDR3 in amino acids: CAIGGGRSIYGYTF. CDR3 nucleotide sequence: TGTGCCATTGGAGGCGGACGATCTATCTATGGCTACACCTTC.

The chain couples TRBV7-2 to TRBJ2-3; possible D gene TRBD1, 5 bases. Trimming shortened V by 2 bases and J by 2 bases, and 20 bases separated the two germline ends. The CDR3 contains 18 residues. Germline V CDR1 and CDR2: SGHTA, FQGNSA. CDR3 coding DNA: TGTGCCAGCAGCTTATACAGGTACCGAGGCAGTTACACAGATACGCAGTATTTT. Translated, it gives CASSLYRYRGSYTDTQYF. The entire variable domain, with the rest obtained from reference TRBV7-2 and TRBJ2-3, is as follows: GAGVSQSPSNKVTEKGKDVELRCDPISGHTALYWYRQSLGQGLEFLIYFQGNSAPDKSGLPSDRFSAERTGGSVSTLTIQRTQQEDSAVYLCASSLYRYRGSYTDTQYFGPGTRLTVL.

This clonotype came up many times. The V and J genes are TRBV2 and TRBJ1-2; D call uncertain. Germline values: CDR1 SNHLY, CDR2 FYNNEI. The CDR3 sequence is 11 residues long. The V end was cut by 4 bases, the J end by 6 bases, with 6 bases between. CDR3 region: CASSVRDGYTF. For the CDR3, the DNA is TGTGCCAGCAGTGTAAGGGATGGCTACACCTTC.

The V gene is TRBV20-1, the J gene TRBJ1-1; possible D gene TRBD1, 6 bases. V was pared by 1 base and J by 3 bases, with 15 bases between. The CDR3 is made up of 15 amino acids. Germline CDR1 DFQATT, CDR2 SNEGSKA (reference sequence). The CDR3 bases are TGCAGTGCTAGAGTGGGGCAGGGGAGGTACACTGAAGCTTTCTTT. Encoded protein: CSARVGQGRYTEAFF.

This clonotype has just a few counts. The J gene is TRBJ1-1, the V gene TRBV29-1; TRBD1 agrees at 9 bases. The CDR3 sequence is 12 residues long. Germline CDR1 and CDR2: SQVTM and ANQGSEA. After removal of 8 bases from V and 2 bases from J, the junction contained 3 bases not matched to a gene. The CDR3 bases are TGCAGCACGGGACAGGGAAACACTGAAGCTTTCTTT. Translating it yields CSTGQGNTEAFF.

The chain employs TRBV20-1 and TRBJ2-5, with D possibly matching TRBD2 (5 bases). V lost 3 bases, J lost 12 bases, and 8 bases lay in between. This CDR3 has 9 amino acids. CDR1 is DFQATT, CDR2 SNEGSKA, per germline (reference sequence). The CDR3 region has the DNA TGCAGTGCTAGTAGCGCAGAGTACTTC. It codes for CSASSAEYF.

The chain employs TRBV4-2 and TRBJ1-5, with D perhaps matching TRBD1 (5 bases). This CDR3 region has 18 residues. Trimming cost V 5 bases and J 0 bases, with 20 bases left between them. Germline CDR1 LGHNA, CDR2 YNFKEQ. The CDR3 bases are TGTGCCAGCAGCGAGGGAATTGGACACCAGTATAGCAATCAGCCCCAGCATTTT. Translated: CASSEGIGHQYSNQPQHF.

The rearrangement uses TRBV6-2 or TRBV6-3 and TRBJ2-2; the match to TRBD1 covers 7 bases. Trimming cost V 3 bases and J 7 bases; bases outside gene matches: 14. Germline loops: CDR1 MNHEY, CDR2 SVGEGT. This CDR3 contains 17 residues. The DNA of the CDR3 is TGTGCCAGCAGTTATCACAGGGACAGTCTTAAGAGCGGGGAGCTGTTTTTT. Its translation is CASSYHRDSLKSGELFF.

This clonotype was recorded at least ten times. V and J are TRBV11-1 and TRBJ2-5; D may be TRBD2 (5 bases). This CDR3 spans 14 amino acids. Trimming stripped 5 bases from V and 1 base from J, with 11 bases between. CDR1 and CDR2 from the germline V gene are SGHAT and FQDESV (reference sequence). CDR3 sequence reads: CASSIGLLQETQYF. As DNA, the CDR3 is TGTGCCAGCAGCATTGGACTCCTCCAAGAGACCCAGTACTTC.

V and J are TRBV10-2 and TRBJ1-2; tentatively, D is TRBD1 (5 bases). Germline V gives CDR1 WSHSY, CDR2 SAAADI. V lost 3 bases and J 8 bases, leaving 22 bases between the germline ends. The CDR3 has 16 residues. The CDR3 region is CASSDRPVAQGEGYTF. The CDR3 bases are TGCGCCAGCAGTGATAGGCCCGTCGCGCAGGGAGAGGGCTACACCTTC.

The table lists this clonotype with many counts. This sequence joins TRBV10-3 and TRBJ1-1; TRBD1 matches at 8 bases. After removal of 3 bases from V and 10 bases from J, the junction contained 10 bases not matched to a gene. The CDR3 is made up of 14 amino acids. CDR1 and CDR2 (germline): ENHRY, SYGVKD. The CDR3 protein is CAISEPDRDPTAFF. Written as DNA, the CDR3 is TGTGCCATCAGTGAACCGGACAGGGACCCCACAGCTTTCTTT.

The chain couples TRBV5-6 to TRBJ2-7, with 11 bases matching TRBD2. The CDR3 spans 16 residues. V shed 2 bases and J 1 base; nucleotides not matched to a gene: 5. CDR1 and CDR2 (germline): SGHDT, YYEEEE. The CDR3 nucleotides read TGTGCCAGCAGCTTAAGTCTAGCGGGAGGATCCTACGAGCAGTACTTC. It specifies CASSLSLAGGSYEQYF.

This clonotype was seen many times. J is TRBJ1-6 and V is TRBV4-1; D is ambiguous. This CDR3 has 14 residues. Germline CDR1 and CDR2: MGHRA and YSYEKL. The V gene lost 4 bases and the J gene lost 5 bases, with 9 bases spanning the gap. The DNA for the CDR3 is TGCGCCAGCAGCCTCGGACCGAATAATTCACCCCTCCACTTT. Translating it yields CASSLGPNNSPLHF.

This clonotype has at least ten counts. The chain recombines TRBV19 with TRBJ2-6; no definite D call. CDR3 length: 16 amino acids. Germline lookup yields CDR1 LNHDA and CDR2 SQIVND (reference sequence). Trimming shortened V by 3 bases and J by 0 bases, and 9 bases separated the two germline ends. CDR3 loop: CASSIQPISGANVLTF. The CDR3 DNA follows: TGTGCCAGTAGTATCCAGCCCATCTCTGGGGCCAACGTCCTGACTTTC. The whole variable domain, remainder taken from reference TRBV19 and TRBJ2-6, is DGGITQSPKYLFRKEGQNVTLSCEQNLNHDAMYWYRQDPGQGLRLIYYSQIVNDFQKGDIAEGYSVSREKKESFPLTVTSAQKNPTAFYLCASSIQPISGANVLTFGAGSRLTVL.

In the case of this clonotype: A junction boundary mismatches the germline segment, possibly from a read error. The genes are TRBV2 and TRBJ1-3; D perhaps matches TRBD1 (6 bases). The CDR3 consists of 14 residues. CDR1 and CDR2 from the germline V gene are SNHLY and FYNNEI. CDR3 nucleotides: TGTTCCAGCAGTGAACAGGGTTTTGGAAACACCATATATTTT. Translating gives CSSSEQGFGNTIYF.